What follows are 16 T cell receptor beta chains derived from one specimen sequenced in a study of blood T cell repertoires in COVID-19. Method: immunoSEQ multiplex PCR; TCRdb's copy keeps in-frame clones and lacks some. This table has around 340,000 clones, about 88% appearing once. The sequenced sample consisted of peripheral blood. The receptors were gathered from a woman in her sixties or seventies with COVID-19, enrolled during active disease.

The gene calls are TRBV7-3 and TRBJ2-3; weak D call: TRBD2 (7 bases). Per the germline V gene, CDR1 is SGHTA and CDR2 is FQGTGA. With 0 bases removed from V and 2 bases from J, the gap between germline ends came to 9 bases. The CDR3 has 15 amino acids. CDR3 in DNA: TGTGCCAGCAGCTTAACGGGGGGGCTCACAGATACGCAGTATTTT. Residues: CASSLTGGLTDTQYF.

The chain links TRBV5-4 to TRBJ2-2; no firm D call. The CDR3 consists of 12 residues. Germline lookup yields CDR1 SGHNT and CDR2 YYREEE (reference sequence). Trimming pared 4 bases from V and 7 bases from J, leaving 8 bases between. DNA for the CDR3: TGTGCCAGCAGCCTTTCCGGCGGGGAGCTGTTTTTT. It specifies CASSLSGGELFF.

The chain is built from TRBV27 and TRBJ1-1, with D tentatively TRBD1 (5 bases). The CDR3 is 16 residues long. Germline loops: CDR1 MNHEY, CDR2 SMNVEV (reference sequence). Trimming took 2 bases from V and 1 from J, leaving 14 bases between them. The CDR3 spells CASSLGGSLGNTEAFF. The CDR3 DNA is TGTGCCAGCAGTTTAGGGGGGTCACTGGGGAACACTGAAGCTTTCTTT.

V and J are TRBV20-1 and TRBJ1-1; D might be TRBD1 (6 bases). CDR1 DFQATT and CDR2 SNEGSKA come from the germline V gene (reference sequence). This CDR3 comprises 15 residues. The V end lost 3 bases, the J end lost 0 bases, and 14 bases lay between the germline ends. Written as DNA, the CDR3 is TGCAGTGCTAGTAGAGGGGGAACCATGAACACTGAAGCTTTCTTT. Protein product: CSASRGGTMNTEAFF.

The chain employs TRBV7-9 and TRBJ1-1; the D gene is possibly TRBD1 (6 bases). Germline assignment: CDR1 SEHNR and CDR2 FQNEAQ (reference sequence). V dropped 1 base and J dropped 4 bases, with 7 bases sitting between them. The CDR3 totals 13 residues. The CDR3 sequence: CASSLEQGTEAFF. The CDR3 DNA follows: TGTGCCAGCAGCTTAGAACAGGGCACTGAAGCTTTCTTT.

J is TRBJ2-7 and V is TRBV28, with 7 bases fitting TRBD1. V lost 7 bases to trimming and J lost 2 bases; unmatched junction nucleotides: 14. Germline CDR1 reads MDHEN; CDR2 reads SYDVKM. The CDR3 is 16 residues long. Here the CDR3 DNA reads TGTGCCAGCACTACGTATATCCGGGACAGAGCCTACGAGCAGTACTTC. This gives the protein CASTTYIRDRAYEQYF.

The CDR3 is CSATLRGLGYF. The CDR3, as DNA: TGCAGTGCTACACTTAGGGGACTTGGGTACTTC. The chain is built from TRBV20-1 and TRBJ2-4; maybe TRBD2 (6 bases). The CDR3 contains 11 residues. The germline CDR1 and CDR2 sequences are DFQATT and SNEGSKA (reference sequence). Trimming stripped 4 bases from V and 15 bases from J, with 16 bases between.

This clone showed up just a few times. J is TRBJ2-3 and V is TRBV19; D is uncertain. The CDR3 extends over 13 amino acids. The V gene's germline CDR1 is LNHDA and CDR2 SQIVND (reference sequence). The V gene lost 3 bases and the J gene lost 6 bases, with 10 bases spanning the gap. The DNA for the CDR3 is TGTGCCAGTAGTATCGTGGAGCAGGATACGCAGTATTTT. Amino acids: CASSIVEQDTQYF.

In this sample, this clone turned up once. The gene calls are TRBV2 and TRBJ1-1; D perhaps matches TRBD1 (5 bases). V was trimmed by 7 bases and J by 5 bases, leaving 20 bases between them. CDR3 size: 15 residues. Germline-derived CDR1 and CDR2 are SNHLY and FYNNEI. The CDR3 sequence: CASTQRGRAGTEAFF. The CDR3 DNA reads as TGTGCCAGCACCCAACGGGGCAGGGCGGGGACTGAAGCTTTCTTT.

The chain links TRBV19 to TRBJ1-5; a weak D match, TRBD1 (6 bases). Deletions cut 3 bases from V and 2 bases from J, with 14 bases between. Germline CDR1 and CDR2: LNHDA and SQIVND (reference sequence). This CDR3 region has 16 residues. CDR3 DNA: TGTGCCAGTAGTATGGGGGGGGCGCGGGGCAATCAGCCCCAGCATTTT. Encoded protein: CASSMGGARGNQPQHF. Filled out from reference TRBV19 and TRBJ1-5, the complete variable domain reads DGGITQSPKYLFRKEGQNVTLSCEQNLNHDAMYWYRQDPGQGLRLIYYSQIVNDFQKGDIAEGYSVSREKKESFPLTVTSAQKNPTAFYLCASSMGGARGNQPQHFGDGTRLSIL.

The rearrangement links TRBV5-6 to TRBJ1-5; tentatively, D is TRBD1 (5 bases). The CDR3 is 15 residues long. The germline CDR1 and CDR2 sequences are SGHDT and YYEEEE. Trimming took 2 bases from V and 2 from J, leaving 11 bases between them. CDR3 residues: CASSFQTGGNQPQHF. CDR3 nucleotide sequence: TGTGCCAGCAGCTTTCAAACAGGAGGCAATCAGCCCCAGCATTTT.

This clone was observed a single time. This rearrangement joins TRBV18 to TRBJ2-1; TRBD2 matches 12 bases. J lost 6 bases, V lost 7 bases, and 7 bases had no gene match. The CDR3 contains 15 residues. CDR1 and CDR2 (germline): KGHSH, LQKENI. The CDR3: CASCATSGGGNEQFF. The CDR3 bases are TGTGCCAGCTGTGCGACTAGCGGGGGAGGCAATGAGCAGTTCTTC.

The chain links TRBV19 to TRBJ1-5; perhaps TRBD1 as D (5 bases). The CDR3 is 13 residues long. Germline values: CDR1 LNHDA, CDR2 SQIVND (reference sequence). V dropped 6 bases and J dropped 2 bases, with 8 bases sitting between them. CDR3 residues: CASSLQGNQPQHF. DNA for the CDR3: TGTGCCAGTAGCTTACAGGGCAATCAGCCCCAGCATTTT.

Note on this clone: It may be a read error: a sequence one base away is much more abundant. The V gene is TRBV4-2, the J gene TRBJ1-2, with 8 bases identical to TRBD1. From germline, CDR1 is LGHNA and CDR2 YNFKEQ. This CDR3 comprises 14 residues. The CDR3 nucleotides are TGTGCCAGCAGCCAAGATAGACAGGGGTATGACTACACCTTC. This sequence encodes CASSQDRQGYDYTF.

The chain has TRBV9 and TRBJ2-1, with 9 bases fitting TRBD1. The V and J ends lost 0 bases and 7 bases, in that order; junction bases with no gene match: 20. The V gene's germline CDR1 is SGDLS and CDR2 YYNGEE. The CDR3 is 20 amino acids. Written as DNA, the CDR3 is TGTGCCAGCAGCGTAGTTGGGGGACAGGGTTTTATAGAAGTGGAGAATGAGCAGTTCTTC. Its protein is CASSVVGGQGFIEVENEQFF.

V usage is TRBV7-9 and J usage is TRBJ2-3; 11 positions agree with TRBD2. The CDR3 loop spans 15 amino acids. V gave up 3 bases and J gave up 2 bases; unmatched junction bases: 1. From germline, CDR1 is SEHNR and CDR2 FQNEAQ (reference sequence). This chain's CDR3 is CASSLTSGATDTQYF. The CDR3 DNA reads TGTGCCAGCAGCTTGACTAGCGGGGCCACAGATACGCAGTATTTT.